This T cell receptor (beta chain) came from a study of Tregs in tolerant kidney transplant recipients. Study summary: The nonmyeloablative bone marrow transplants came from related graft donors, with transient mixed chimerism.

Comments on this clone: What it recognizes is unknown. The DNA is omitted, as the CDR3 cannot be located on it reliably, and the CDR3 follows TCRdb's listing.

Overall study findings and caveats: Some patients' samples used different primers over time, so nucleotide sequences weren't comparable.

Profiling relied on immunoSEQ multiplex PCR, and the TCRdb table lists in-frame clones only, not all of them. The sample yields about 110,000 clones, nearly 90% seen once. Germline V gene lookup returns CDR1 SGHDT and CDR2 YYEEEE. The CDR3 sequence runs 17 residues, both termini included. The clonotype was recovered from a human donor who received a combined kidney and bone marrow transplant. The chain uses TRBV5-6 and TRBJ2-1; TRBD2, the table's D call, lacks a check against the DNA. The sample consisted of CD4+ T cells from blood, taken before the transplant. This chain's CDR3 is CASSLVFVLGSYNEQFF.